These 10 T cell receptor beta chains share one sample of origin, sequenced in a study of cytomegalovirus exposure and HLA in healthy donors. 60 Vbeta and 13 Jbeta primers were used in PCR. Data came from immunoSEQ multiplex PCR; TCRdb stores just in-frame clones and leaves some out. Of 15,000 to 20,000 clones listed, about 77% are singletons. The sequenced material came from PBMCs. Every receptor here comes from a man younger than 35 in good health and CMV-seronegative.

The chain joins TRBV9 to TRBJ2-1; 7 nucleotides line up with TRBD2. J gave up 2 bases and V 4 bases, and 9 bases lay outside the gene matches. The CDR3 runs 16 residues. Germline lookup yields CDR1 SGDLS and CDR2 YYNGEE. Here the CDR3 reads CASSPWPSGPYNEQFF. In DNA, the CDR3 is TGTGCCAGCAGCCCCTGGCCTAGCGGACCCTACAATGAGCAGTTCTTC.

The J gene is TRBJ1-1, the V gene TRBV2; 8 nucleotides line up with TRBD1. The V and J ends lost 6 bases and 4 bases, in that order; junction bases with no gene match: 10. Germline V gene lookup returns CDR1 SNHLY and CDR2 FYNNEI. The CDR3 extends over 15 amino acids. The CDR3 here is CASRSILGQATEAFF. CDR3 coding DNA: TGTGCCAGCAGATCAATCTTGGGACAGGCCACTGAAGCTTTCTTT. The full variable domain, completed using reference TRBV2 and TRBJ1-1, is EPEVTQTPSHQVTQMGQEVILRCVPISNHLYFYWYRQILGQKVEFLVSFYNNEISEKSEIFDDQFSVERPDGSNFTLKIRSTKLEDSAMYFCASRSILGQATEAFFGQGTRLTVV.

The chain employs TRBV6-5 and TRBJ1-1; TRBD1 might be the D (6 bases). The V gene's germline CDR1 is MNHEY and CDR2 SVGAGI. Trimming stripped 6 bases from V and 3 bases from J, with 17 bases between. The CDR3 sequence is 15 residues long. The CDR3 region is CASRRGHQQYTEAFF. The CDR3 region has the DNA TGTGCCAGCAGAAGGGGACACCAGCAGTACACTGAAGCTTTCTTT.

The gene calls are TRBV29-1 and TRBJ2-5; 8 bases line up with TRBD1. CDR3 length equals 14 residues. Germline CDR1 reads SQVTM; CDR2 reads ANQGSEA. V dropped 5 bases and J dropped 2; count of bases not matched to a gene: 7. The CDR3 coding sequence is TGCAGCGTTCGACGGACAGGGTTACAAGAGACCCAGTACTTC. It codes for CSVRRTGLQETQYF. The entire variable domain, with the rest obtained from reference TRBV29-1 and TRBJ2-5, is as follows: SAVISQKPSRDICQRGTSLTIQCQVDSQVTMMFWYRQQPGQSLTLIATANQGSEATYESGFVIDKFPISRPNLTFSTLTVSNMSPEDSSIYLCSVRRTGLQETQYFGPGTRLLVL.

This rearrangement joins TRBV7-2 to TRBJ1-3, with D possibly TRBD1 on 5 matching bases. V was trimmed by 5 bases and J by 6 bases, leaving 17 bases between them. CDR3 size: 15 residues. CDR1 SGHTA and CDR2 FQGNSA come from the germline V gene. CDR3 in amino acids: CASSLSHGGVNTIYF. CDR3 DNA: TGTGCCAGCAGCCTTAGTCATGGGGGGGTAAACACCATATATTTT.

The V and J genes are TRBV10-3 and TRBJ1-2, with TRBD1 matching 8 bases. This CDR3 spans 14 amino acids. The trim removed 6 bases at V and 8 bases at J, leaving 11 bases unmatched. Germline V gene lookup returns CDR1 ENHRY and CDR2 SYGVKD. CDR3 residues: CAIRGPGQEYGYTF. Written as DNA, the CDR3 is TGTGCCATCAGGGGACCGGGACAGGAATACGGCTACACCTTC.

This clone was picked up a small number of times. The chain carries TRBV6-5 and TRBJ2-5, with D hard to call. Per germline, CDR1 MNHEY and CDR2 SVGAGI. The length of the CDR3 is 12 residues. The V end was cut by 6 bases, the J end by 5 bases, with 10 bases between. CDR3 region: CASSQTRETQYF. The DNA of the CDR3 is TGTGCCAGCAGCCAAACTCGTGAGACCCAGTACTTC.

This clone was found once. The chain uses TRBV2 and TRBJ1-6; no firm D call. V gave up 6 bases and J gave up 0 bases, with 15 bases separating them. Germline loops: CDR1 SNHLY, CDR2 FYNNEI. The CDR3 is 17 amino acids. CDR3 sequence reads: CASRERDGSSYNSPLHF. Written as DNA, the CDR3 is TGTGCCAGCAGAGAAAGGGATGGGAGCTCCTATAATTCACCCCTCCACTTT.

In this sample, this clone turned up once. The rearrangement links TRBV15 to TRBJ2-5; D may be TRBD2 (5 bases). This CDR3 comprises 12 residues. In germline, CDR1 is LNHNV, CDR2 YYDKDF (reference sequence). Between the trimmed V and J ends, which lost 8 bases and 3 bases, there was a span of 10 bases. The CDR3 is CATSRAEETQYF. In nucleotides, the CDR3 is TGTGCCACCTCGAGGGCGGAAGAGACCCAGTACTTC.

V usage is TRBV25-1 and J usage is TRBJ1-2; possibly TRBD1 for D (6 bases). Trimming removed 3 bases at V and 0 bases at J, with 14 bases between. The germline V gene encodes CDR1 MGHDK and CDR2 SYGVNS. This CDR3 spans 16 amino acids. The CDR3 nucleotides read TGTGCCAGCAGTGAGGCAGGGGATCCTTCTAACTATGGCTACACCTTC. As protein: CASSEAGDPSNYGYTF.